This T cell receptor (beta chain) was recorded in a study of T-cell memory formation after mild COVID-19 (dated by TCRdb to about 2021). Turning to the overall study: Most TCR sequence clusters were specific to one of the two donors. In a couple of donors, T-cell clones that expanded and contracted after mild COVID-19 were tracked by sequencing TCRalpha and TCRbeta repertoires over time. Two young, previously healthy adult volunteers, one female and one male, were included in the cohort. What the authors observed across the whole study: Some responding clones were detected in pre-infection memory, suggesting pre-existing cross-reactive memory T cells joined the SARS-CoV-2 response. SARS-CoV-2 specificity of the second-wave clones peaking on day 37 was not confirmed. Only two mild cases were covered in the study, and larger cohorts including severe cases with pre-infection samples were considered necessary. Balanced CD4/CD8 phenotypes were observed for clones contracting from day 15 to 85, whereas a bias towards CD4+ was observed for a second wave of clones expanding from day 15 to 37. Contracting CD4+ clones were found mainly in CM and EM memory subsets, while CD8+ clones were enriched in EMRA.

V was cut back by 0 bases and J by 3 bases, leaving a gap of 12 bases between them. There are 15 amino acids in the CDR3, from cysteine to phenylalanine inclusive. Only the CDR3 DNA stays, 45 bases, in frame from base 1. Via the germline V gene (reference sequence), CDR1 is LNHNV and CDR2 YYDKDF. On this clonotype: This receptor's antigen is unknown. Base qualities are not provided; no much larger clone lies one nucleotide away.

PBMCs were isolated by Ficoll-Paque density gradient centrifugation. For sequencing, an Illumina NovaSeq 6000 was employed. cDNA libraries for TCRalpha and TCRbeta were prepared by 5'RACE using constant-segment primers, with sample barcodes and unique molecular identifiers added. RNA was extracted from every sample with Trizol reagent. The libraries were amplified in two PCR steps, and the second step added a second sample barcode and Illumina TruSeq adapters. The libraries were sequenced on an Illumina NovaSeq using 2 x 150 bp paired-end reads. Per the source publication's procedure: Demultiplexing of reads and collapsing into UMI-guided consensus sequences were performed with migec v1.2.7. Using mixcr v2.1.11, UMI consensuses were aligned to TRA and TRB V and J templates and then assembled into clonotypes. A clonotype was counted as expanded or contracted only if both edgeR and NoisET called the change significant, with noise models trained on biological replicates. For edgeR calls, the cutoffs were a false discovery rate-adjusted p below 0.01 and a log2 fold-change threshold of 1. As an exploratory analysis of dynamics, max-normalized trajectories of the 1000 most abundant clonotypes were examined with PCA combined with hierarchical clustering. Separately sequenced CD4+ and CD8+ repertoires were used to assign a CD4 or CD8 phenotype to each responding clone. The public reads were reprocessed in TCRdb via fastp at Q25 and MiXCR, keeping in-frame beta chains. For every CDR3 protein sequence, its rows merge into one entry that carries the most common genes and DNA. These V and J calls derive from TCRdb rather than the authors' analysis. The sample data list hundreds of thousands of distinct CDR3 sequences, and roughly a fifth of these were observed just once. The ten largest clones add up to 7.5% to 9.5% of the sample.

The specimen sequenced was PBMCs or a T cell subset sorted from them (not recorded which). The chain is encoded by TRBV15 joined to TRBJ2-7; a weak D assignment points to TRBD1 (5 bases agree). The clonotype originates from an adult woman who had mild COVID-19 (a few samples of this study predate the infection). The sample titles of this study are shuffled in the database, so cell type and time point are left out; the donor was told from shared clones. The CDR3 reads CATSREQGVGYEQYF. The base sequence is TGTGCCACCAGCAGAGAGCAAGGGGTGGGCTACGAGCAGTACTTC.